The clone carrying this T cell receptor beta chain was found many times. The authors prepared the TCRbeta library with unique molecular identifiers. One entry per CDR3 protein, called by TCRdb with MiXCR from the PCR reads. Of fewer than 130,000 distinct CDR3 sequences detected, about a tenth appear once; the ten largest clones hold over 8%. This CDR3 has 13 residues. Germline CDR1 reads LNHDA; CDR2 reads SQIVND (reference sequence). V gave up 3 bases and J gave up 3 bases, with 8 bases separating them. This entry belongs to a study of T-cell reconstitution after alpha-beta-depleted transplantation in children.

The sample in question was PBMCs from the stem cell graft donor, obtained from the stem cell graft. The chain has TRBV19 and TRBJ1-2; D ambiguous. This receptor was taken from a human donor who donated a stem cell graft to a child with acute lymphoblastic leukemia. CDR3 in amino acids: CASSILGHYGYTF. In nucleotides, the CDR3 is TGTGCCAGTAGTATTCTGGGTCACTATGGCTACACCTTC.